Here is one T cell receptor beta chain with its context. Its antigen is still unknown. This sample was included in a study of response to subunit inactivated influenza vaccine. The study, taken as a whole, reports: With each seasonal influenza vaccination, the authors suggested, few new T cells are recruited.

Via MiXCR, TCRdb re-called the RT-PCR reads, giving one row per CDR3 protein. This sample carries over 650,000 distinct CDR3 sequences, around a sixth of them seen once, and the ten largest clones take around 9.9%. CDR1 is SGHKS and CDR2 is YYEKEE in the germline V gene (reference sequence). Deletions cut 5 bases from V and 5 bases from J, with 12 bases between. CDR3 length equals 13 residues. The chain employs TRBV5-5 and TRBJ2-3; D remains unclear. The receptor was derived from a man in his fifties or sixties who received an inactivated influenza vaccine. Here the sequenced sample was PBMCs from blood, taken more than 4 days after vaccination. This CDR3 is CASRTSLRDTQYF. The CDR3 bases are TGTGCCAGCAGGACTTCCTTAAGAGATACGCAGTATTTT.